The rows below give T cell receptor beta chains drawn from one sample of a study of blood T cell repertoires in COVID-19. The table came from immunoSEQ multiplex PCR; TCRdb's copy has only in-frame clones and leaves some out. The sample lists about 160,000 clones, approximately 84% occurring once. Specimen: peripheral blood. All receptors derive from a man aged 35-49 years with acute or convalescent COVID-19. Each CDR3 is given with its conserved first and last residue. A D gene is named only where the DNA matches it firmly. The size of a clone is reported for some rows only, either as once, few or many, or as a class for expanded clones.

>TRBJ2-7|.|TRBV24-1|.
TGTGCCACCAGTGACCCCCGTGGGGCGGGAGAGCAGTACTTC
CATSDPRGAGEQYF
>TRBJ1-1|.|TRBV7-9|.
TGTGCCAGCAGCTTAGGGGAGAAAAGGAACACTGAAGCTTTCTTT
CASSLGEKRNTEAFF
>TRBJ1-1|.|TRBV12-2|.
TGTGCAAGTCGTAATCAACGGGTGGGTGAGGACACTGAAGCTTTCTTT
CASRNQRVGEDTEAFF
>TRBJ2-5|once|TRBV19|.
TGTGCCAGTAACCCCCCGGGAGCCCAAGAGACCCAGTACTTC
CASNPPGAQETQYF
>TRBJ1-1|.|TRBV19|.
TGTGCCAGTAGTATAAGGGGGAACACTGAAGCTTTCTTT
CASSIRGNTEAFF
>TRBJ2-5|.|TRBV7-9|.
TGTGCCAGCAGCCAATCGGGCGGAGGGGAGACCCAGTACTTC
CASSQSGGGETQYF
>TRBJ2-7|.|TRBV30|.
TGTGCCTGGAGTGTGGCTTACGAGCAGTACTTC
CAWSVAYEQYF
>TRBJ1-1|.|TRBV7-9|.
TGTGCCAGCAACTCCGGGGTCCTGAACACTGAAGCTTTCTTT
CASNSGVLNTEAFF
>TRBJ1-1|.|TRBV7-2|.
TGTGCCAGCAGCTTAGGGACATTCGCTGAAGCTTTCTTT
CASSLGTFAEAFF
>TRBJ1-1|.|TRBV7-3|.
TGTGCCAGCAGCTTAACGAGGGCCGGGAGTACTGAAGCTTTCTTT
CASSLTRAGSTEAFF
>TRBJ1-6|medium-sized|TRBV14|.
TGTGCCAGCAGCCAATATCGGGGACGGGGGAATTCACCCCTCCACTTT
CASSQYRGRGNSPLHF
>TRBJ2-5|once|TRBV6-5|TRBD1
TGTGCCAGCAGGCGACAGGGCCAAGAGACCCAGTACTTC
CASRRQGQETQYF
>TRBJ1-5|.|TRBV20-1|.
TGCAGTGCTAGTAGGCAGGCCGGGGATCAGCCCCAGCATTTT
CSASRQAGDQPQHF
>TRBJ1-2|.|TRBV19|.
TGTGCCAGTAGTAGAACTTCCTATGGCTACACCTTC
CASSRTSYGYTF
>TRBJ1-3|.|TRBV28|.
TGCGCAAGCAATACTGGAAACACCATATATTTT
CASNTGNTIYF
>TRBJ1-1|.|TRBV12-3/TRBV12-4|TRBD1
TGTGCCAGTAAGCAACAGGGGGGTGAAGCTTTCTTT
CASKQQGGEAFF
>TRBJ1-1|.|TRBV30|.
TGTGCCTGGTTCGGAGGAGTGAACACTGAAGCTTTCTTT
CAWFGGVNTEAFF
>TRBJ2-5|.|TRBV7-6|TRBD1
TGTGCCAGCAGTTTCGGGACAGGAGAGACCCAGTACTTC
CASSFGTGETQYF
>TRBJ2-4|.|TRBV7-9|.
TGTGCCAGCAGCTTAGCTCGGGGGGCTGAAGACATTCAGTACTTC
CASSLARGAEDIQYF
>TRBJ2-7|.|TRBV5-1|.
TGCGCCAGCAGCTTGGGGCAGGGAAAGGGTTACGAGCAGTACTTC
CASSLGQGKGYEQYF
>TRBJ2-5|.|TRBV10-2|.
TGCGCCAGCAGTGCGTCCGGAGAGACCCAGTACTTC
CASSASGETQYF
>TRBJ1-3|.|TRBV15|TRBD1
TGTGCCACCAGCTTGACAGGGGCTGGAAACACCATATATTTT
CATSLTGAGNTIYF
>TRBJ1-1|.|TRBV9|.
TGTGCCAGCAGCGTACTACAGGGTACTGAAGCTTTCTTT
CASSVLQGTEAFF
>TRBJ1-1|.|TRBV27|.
TGTGCCAGCAGTTTATACGGGGGGGGGAACACTGAAGCTTTCTTT
CASSLYGGGNTEAFF